One sample yielded the 12 T cell receptor beta chains listed below, sequenced in a study of PD-L1 blockade in urothelial cancer. The table came from immunoSEQ multiplex PCR; TCRdb's copy has only in-frame clones and leaves some out. The sample shows just under 30,000 clones, 87% of them seen only once. Source: PBMCs, taken around atezolizumab (anti-PD-L1) treatment. The source of these receptors is a man in his fifties with urothelial cancer.

The chain is built from TRBV2 and TRBJ2-3; 7 nucleotides align to TRBD1. With V trimmed by 6 bases and J by 0 bases, 6 bases remained unmatched. The CDR3 extends over 15 amino acids. Germline CDR1 SNHLY, CDR2 FYNNEI. The CDR3 is CASSVTGISTDTQYF. The CDR3 DNA reads as TGTGCCAGCAGCGTGACAGGGATTAGCACAGATACGCAGTATTTT. Variable domain in full (rest from reference TRBV2 and TRBJ2-3): EPEVTQTPSHQVTQMGQEVILRCVPISNHLYFYWYRQILGQKVEFLVSFYNNEISEKSEIFDDQFSVERPDGSNFTLKIRSTKLEDSAMYFCASSVTGISTDTQYFGPGTRLTVL.

The chain uses TRBV5-1 and TRBJ1-2, with TRBD1 identical over 9 bases. There are 13 residues in the CDR3. From germline, CDR1 is SGHRS and CDR2 YFSETQ. Trimming cost V 3 bases and J 7 bases; bases outside gene matches: 4. In DNA form, the CDR3 reads TGCGCCAGCAGCTCCGGGACAGGGCGTGGCTACACCTTC. Translation: CASSSGTGRGYTF.

This clone appeared a single time. The rearrangement links TRBV7-2 to TRBJ2-1, with TRBD1 as a possible D gene (5 bases). The CDR3 spans 11 residues. V lost 5 bases to trimming and J lost 13 bases, with 12 bases between them. Germline CDR1 SGHTA, CDR2 FQGNSA. The CDR3 region is CASSPGPGQFF. CDR3 nucleotides: TGTGCCAGCAGCCCAGGGCCCGGACAGTTCTTC.

The rearrangement joins TRBV10-2 to TRBJ1-3; no reliable D call. The CDR3 is 14 residues long. Germline V CDR1 and CDR2: WSHSY, SAAADI. The germline V and J ends were trimmed by 0 bases and 8 bases, with 11 bases remaining between them. CDR3 DNA: TGCGCCAGCAGTGAGTCGATTTTCCGGGACACCATATATTTT. Amino acid sequence: CASSESIFRDTIYF.

This chain connects TRBV5-1 to TRBJ2-7; the match to TRBD1 covers 10 bases. The germline V gene encodes CDR1 SGHRS and CDR2 YFSETQ. V was pared by 4 bases and J by 3 bases, with 10 bases of the junction left unmatched. There are 16 residues in the CDR3. The CDR3 region has the DNA TGCGCCAGCAGCCCGTGGGACAGGGGAAACATCTACGAGCAGTACTTC. Its translation: CASSPWDRGNIYEQYF.

This chain uses TRBV30 with TRBJ2-7; tentative D call: TRBD1 (6 bases). The CDR3 is made up of 14 amino acids. Per germline, CDR1 GTSNPN and CDR2 SVGIG (reference sequence). Trimming took 0 bases from V and 7 from J, leaving 16 bases between them. CDR3 in DNA: TGTGCCTGGAGTGTAGGGGGACCGTCATGGGAGCAGTACTTC. This encodes CAWSVGGPSWEQYF.

The chain links TRBV7-8 to TRBJ1-5, with D perhaps TRBD1 (5 bases). V gave up 3 bases and J gave up 2 bases, with 14 bases separating them. The CDR3 has 16 residues. Germline V lookup: CDR1 SGHVS, CDR2 FQNEAQ. The CDR3 DNA sequence: TGTGCCAGCAGCTTGGGGTTAGGGGAGGGCAATCAGCCCCAGCATTTT. This sequence encodes CASSLGLGEGNQPQHF.

V and J are TRBV10-3 and TRBJ1-2, with D unresolved. Trimming removed 3 bases from V and 4 bases from J, with 9 bases in between. Germline lookup yields CDR1 ENHRY and CDR2 SYGVKD. The CDR3 totals 13 residues. The CDR3 loop reads CAISERERYGYTF. Here the CDR3 DNA reads TGTGCCATCAGTGAAAGGGAGCGCTATGGCTACACCTTC.

CDR3 region: CASILDRGYTDTQYF. The CDR3, as DNA: TGTGCCAGCATTCTCGACAGGGGTTACACAGATACGCAGTATTTT. The V and J genes are TRBV6-1 and TRBJ2-3; TRBD1 matches 8 bases. The V segment lost 7 bases and the J segment 2 bases; nucleotides outside the gene matches: 8. CDR3 length: 15 residues. CDR1 MNHNS and CDR2 SASEGT come from the germline V gene.

This clone was detected a few times. The V gene is TRBV6-5, the J gene TRBJ1-6; no firm D call. The CDR3 contains 13 residues. Germline V lookup: CDR1 MNHEY, CDR2 SVGAGI. Trimming took 6 bases from V and 14 from J, leaving 17 bases between them. The CDR3 nucleotides read TGTGCCAGCAGGCGGATGGGAGAGTTCACCCTCCACTTT. This encodes CASRRMGEFTLHF.

The chain has TRBV5-6 and TRBJ2-5, with D perhaps matching TRBD2 (6 bases). The germline CDR1 and CDR2 sequences are SGHDT and YYEEEE. Between the trimmed V and J ends, which lost 2 bases and 4 bases, there was a span of 15 bases. The CDR3 contains 15 residues. CDR3: CASSLRIMGGETQYF. CDR3 in DNA: TGTGCCAGCAGCTTAAGGATAATGGGAGGAGAGACCCAGTACTTC.

This chain links TRBV5-5 with TRBJ1-4, with D possibly matching TRBD1 (5 bases). The CDR3 sequence is 13 residues long. Germline V gene sequence: CDR1 SGHKS, CDR2 YYEKEE (reference sequence). V dropped 2 bases and J dropped 7 bases, with 9 bases sitting between them. This CDR3 is CASSLGVGEKLFF. As DNA, the CDR3 is TGTGCCAGCAGCTTAGGGGTGGGTGAAAAACTGTTTTTT. Looking up the rest from reference TRBV5-5 and TRBJ1-4 gives the full variable domain: DAGVTQSPTHLIKTRGQQVTLRCSPISGHKSVSWYQQVLGQGPQFIFQYYEKEERGRGNFPDRFSARQFPNYSSELNVNALLLGDSALYLCASSLGVGEKLFFGSGTQLSVL.